These 27 T cell receptor beta chains share one sample of origin, sequenced in a study of T-cell memory formation after mild COVID-19. MiXCR, applied by TCRdb to the 5' RACE reads, yields one record per CDR3 protein. Of just over 350,000 distinct CDR3 sequences listed, about 15% are singletons. The specimen was PBMCs or a T cell subset sorted from them (not recorded which). The receptors were gathered from a man between 18 and 35 years old who had mild COVID-19 (a few samples of this study predate the infection). Cell type and time point are not known.

J is TRBJ2-7 and V is TRBV12-5; TRBD1 might be the D (5 bases). The CDR3 has 13 amino acids. Germline V CDR1 and CDR2: LGHNT, FRNRAP. Trimming shortened V by 3 bases and J by 0 bases, and 6 bases separated the two germline ends. The CDR3 protein is CASGLDSSYEQYF. As DNA, the CDR3 is TGTGCTAGTGGTTTAGACAGCTCCTACGAGCAGTACTTC.

The sample holds many counts of this clonotype. The chain employs TRBV7-2 and TRBJ2-1; D is undetermined. This CDR3 contains 14 residues. Between the trimmed V and J ends, which lost 6 bases and 0 bases, there was a span of 9 bases. Germline values: CDR1 SGHTA, CDR2 FQGNSA. In nucleotides, the CDR3 is TGTGCCAGCAGTCCCTACAGCTCCTACAATGAGCAGTTCTTC. Its translation: CASSPYSSYNEQFF.

The gene calls are TRBV4-1 and TRBJ2-2; D might be TRBD1 (6 bases). The CDR3 has 16 residues. Germline V CDR1 and CDR2: MGHRA, YSYEKL. Trimming took 0 bases from V and 0 from J, leaving 8 bases between them. The CDR3 reads CASSQEGAANTGELFF. The CDR3 DNA reads as TGCGCCAGCAGCCAAGAGGGGGCAGCGAACACCGGGGAGCTGTTTTTT.

This clonotype was counted only a few times. The chain links TRBV30 to TRBJ2-5; D is uncertain. The length of the CDR3 is 12 residues. Germline assignment: CDR1 GTSNPN and CDR2 SVGIG (reference sequence). Trimming left V 4 bases short and J 1 base short, with 7 bases between. The chain's CDR3 is CAWNGGQETQYF. The CDR3 bases are TGTGCCTGGAACGGCGGCCAAGAGACCCAGTACTTC.

This clonotype turned up a few times. The chain couples TRBV29-1 to TRBJ1-1, with 7 bases fitting TRBD1. J gave up 3 bases and V 7 bases, and 8 bases lay outside the gene matches. There are 13 residues in the CDR3. Germline V gives CDR1 SQVTM, CDR2 ANQGSEA. The CDR3 reads CSARQGMDTEAFF. The DNA for the CDR3 is TGCAGCGCCCGACAGGGCATGGACACTGAAGCTTTCTTT.

This clonotype occurred many times. The gene calls are TRBV12-3 or TRBV12-4 and TRBJ1-5; a possible D gene is TRBD1 (6 bases). CDR3 length: 18 residues. V was pared by 4 bases and J by 6 bases, with 25 bases between. For the CDR3, the DNA is TGTGCCAGCAGTTCTATAGAGGTATCAGGGGATTATATTCAGCCCCAGCATTTT. This sequence encodes CASSSIEVSGDYIQPQHF.

In DNA, the CDR3 is TGCGCCAGCAGTCTCGAACAGGGGGTTAATGAGCAGTTCTTC. Residues: CASSLEQGVNEQFF. This chain joins TRBV23-1 and TRBJ2-1, with TRBD1 identical over 8 bases. TRBV23-1 belongs to the ORF category, with a function that is uncertain. The CDR3 contains 14 residues. Trimming removed 4 bases from V and 7 bases from J; junction bases left unmatched: 6.

This chain connects TRBV27 to TRBJ1-1, with D maybe TRBD1 (5 bases). The germline V gene encodes CDR1 MNHEY and CDR2 SMNVEV (reference sequence). V lost 5 bases to trimming and J lost 8 bases, with 15 bases between them. This CDR3 has 13 residues. CDR3 region: CASSQRTPPEAFF. CDR3 DNA sequence: TGTGCCAGCAGTCAACGGACACCACCCGAAGCTTTCTTT.

Ten or more counts support this clonotype. The rearrangement uses TRBV5-6 and TRBJ2-5, with a tentative D call TRBD2 (6 bases). Deletions cut 1 base from V and 5 bases from J, with 15 bases between. CDR3 size: 15 residues. The V gene's germline CDR1 is SGHDT and CDR2 YYEEEE. The CDR3 here is CASSLKDGEVETQYF. The CDR3 bases are TGTGCCAGCAGCTTGAAGGACGGGGAGGTCGAGACCCAGTACTTC.

In this sample, this clonotype turned up many times. This chain uses TRBV6-2 or TRBV6-3 with TRBJ2-5; 10 nucleotides align to TRBD2. CDR1 and CDR2 from the germline V gene are MNHEY and SVGEGT. J gave up 7 bases and V 8 bases, and 13 bases lay outside the gene matches. CDR3 size: 15 residues. The CDR3 coding sequence is TGTGCCAGCGTAGACACTAGCGGGGCACACGGGACCCAGTACTTC. This encodes CASVDTSGAHGTQYF.

V usage is TRBV11-2 and J usage is TRBJ1-2; 7 nucleotides align to TRBD1. V dropped 5 bases and J dropped 4; count of bases not matched to a gene: 13. CDR3 size: 16 residues. CDR1 and CDR2 from the germline V gene are SGHAT and FQNNGV. The CDR3 nucleotides are TGTGCCAGCAGCCGGAGGGCCGGGACAGAGGGCTATGGCTACACCTTC. Protein product: CASSRRAGTEGYGYTF.

This clonotype was counted only a few times. This sequence joins TRBV21-1 and TRBJ1-1; the table's D call of TRBD1 was not tested on the DNA. TRBV21-1 is a listed pseudogene. The CDR3 covers 15 residues. CDR3 coding DNA: TGTGCCAGCAGCAAAGCGGACAGGGCGGTCGCTGAAGCTTTCTTT. Translating gives CASSKADRAVAEAFF.

This clonotype was observed many times. This sequence joins TRBV5-1 and TRBJ2-2, with TRBD1 matching 9 bases. The CDR3 totals 16 residues. V was pared by 2 bases and J by 4 bases, with 6 bases of the junction left unmatched. Germline assignment: CDR1 SGHRS and CDR2 YFSETQ. The CDR3 coding sequence is TGCGCCAGCAGCTTTACAGGGGGCGAAGGCACCGGGGAGCTGTTTTTT. Its translation is CASSFTGGEGTGELFF. The variable domain in full, completed from reference TRBV5-1 and TRBJ2-2, reads KAGVTQTPRYLIKTRGQQVTLSCSPISGHRSVSWYQQTPGQGLQFLFEYFSETQRNKGNFPGRFSGRQFSNSRSEMNVSTLELGDSALYLCASSFTGGEGTGELFFGEGSRLTVL.

The rearrangement joins TRBV11-2 to TRBJ2-3; the match to TRBD1 covers 8 bases. The CDR3 length is 15 residues. V gave up 3 bases and J gave up 10 bases; unmatched junction bases: 12. CDR1 SGHAT and CDR2 FQNNGV come from the germline V gene. CDR3 DNA: TGTGCCAGCAGCTTGGGTCGGACAGGGCCCGGTGCGCAGTATTTT. Translated, it gives CASSLGRTGPGAQYF.

This clonotype showed up many times. V is TRBV20-1 and J is TRBJ2-2; tentative D call: TRBD2 (6 bases). Germline CDR1 and CDR2: DFQATT and SNEGSKA (reference sequence). CDR3 length equals 19 residues. Trimming removed 3 bases from V and 0 bases from J, with 23 bases in between. The CDR3: CSARRRVGGNLANTGELFF. In nucleotides, the CDR3 is TGCAGTGCTAGGCGCAGGGTGGGGGGTAACCTCGCGAACACCGGGGAGCTGTTTTTT.

In regard to this clonotype: This may come from a read error, since a much larger clone is one base off. The CDR3, as DNA: TGTGCCAGCAGCCCAGCCAGGGATCAGGCCCAGCATTTT. Protein sequence: CASSPARDQAQHF. The chain recombines TRBV3-1 with TRBJ1-5; D might be TRBD1 (5 bases). The CDR3 sequence is 13 residues long. Germline assignment: CDR1 LGHDT and CDR2 YNNKEL (reference sequence). The variable domain in full, completed from reference TRBV3-1 and TRBJ1-5, reads DTAVSQTPKYLVTQMGNDKSIKCEQNLGHDTMYWYKQDSKKFLKIMFSYNNKELIINETVPNRFSPKSPDKAHLNLHINSLELGDSAVYFCASSPARDQAQHFGDGTRLSIL.

This clonotype was picked up many times. As DNA, the CDR3 is TGTGCCAGCAGTTCCGGGGCCCGCGAGCAGTACGTC. This codes for CASSSGAREQYV. V and J are TRBV28 and TRBJ2-7; D might be TRBD1 or TRBD2, each matching 5 bases. The CDR3 runs 12 residues. Trimming removed 4 bases at V and 6 bases at J, with 10 bases between. Per the germline V gene, CDR1 is MDHEN and CDR2 is SYDVKM.

There are a few counts of this clonotype. This chain uses TRBV28 with TRBJ2-3, with 9 bases lining up with TRBD2. The V and J ends lost 7 bases and 4 bases, in that order; junction bases with no gene match: 15. This CDR3 comprises 17 residues. Germline CDR1 and CDR2: MDHEN and SYDVKM. The CDR3 is CASTPWGGGGHPDTQYF. The DNA of the CDR3 is TGTGCCAGCACCCCATGGGGCGGGGGGGGGCATCCAGATACGCAGTATTTT.

The chain recombines TRBV7-2 with TRBJ2-7; possibly TRBD1 for D (6 bases). Germline V gives CDR1 SGHTA, CDR2 FQGNSA. The CDR3 spans 15 residues. Deletions cut 4 bases from V and 0 bases from J, with 13 bases between. CDR3 in DNA: TGTGCCAGCAGCTCCGACAGGACCGTCTCCTACGAGCAGTACTTC. It translates to CASSSDRTVSYEQYF.

The chain combines TRBV10-3 with TRBJ2-5, with D maybe TRBD2 (6 bases). Germline assignment: CDR1 ENHRY and CDR2 SYGVKD. Trimming took 0 bases from V and 5 from J, leaving 10 bases between them. CDR3 length equals 14 residues. In DNA, the CDR3 is TGTGCCATCAGTGAGTCGCACCGGGAGGAGACCCAGTACTTC. Translating gives CAISESHREETQYF.

This clonotype was counted a few times. This rearrangement joins TRBV7-6 to TRBJ2-1, with 9 nucleotides matching TRBD2. CDR3 length equals 16 residues. Trimming removed 0 bases from V and 5 bases from J; junction bases left unmatched: 5. In germline, CDR1 is SGHVS, CDR2 FNYEAQ. CDR3 DNA: TGTGCCAGCAGCTTAGCGGCTGGCGGGGGGGACAATGAGCAGTTCTTC. Protein: CASSLAAGGGDNEQFF.

This clonotype showed up many times. The chain carries TRBV3-1 and TRBJ2-5, with TRBD1 matching over 10 bases. The junction had 18 bases not matched to a gene; V was cut back by 3 bases and J by 5 bases. This CDR3 is 19 amino acids long. The germline V gene encodes CDR1 LGHDT and CDR2 YNNKEL (reference sequence). The CDR3 loop is CASSQPRQGAAGRKETQYF. CDR3 in DNA: TGTGCCAGCAGCCAGCCTAGACAGGGGGCGGCAGGCAGGAAGGAGACCCAGTACTTC.

This clonotype was recorded once. The J gene is TRBJ1-1, the V gene TRBV29-1; D is ambiguous. V gave up 4 bases and J gave up 1 base, with 10 bases separating them. Germline V gene sequence: CDR1 SQVTM, CDR2 ANQGSEA. CDR3 length equals 13 residues. This CDR3 reads CSVGLYRNTEAFF. The CDR3 coding sequence is TGCAGCGTTGGGTTGTACAGGAACACTGAAGCTTTCTTT.

The chain combines TRBV9 with TRBJ1-4; D is undetermined. The CDR3 runs 14 residues. With 5 bases removed from V and 10 bases from J, the gap between germline ends came to 18 bases. Germline CDR1 is SGDLS and CDR2 is YYNGEE. The CDR3 coding sequence is TGTGCCAGCAGTGCCGACGGCGGCGATGGAAAACTGTTTTTT. The encoded protein is CASSADGGDGKLFF.

This clonotype was seen a few times. The CDR3 DNA is TGCAGTGCTAGGGACAGGGTTTTTCCTTTAGATACGCAGTATTTT. Protein product: CSARDRVFPLDTQYF. The V call is TRBV20-1, the J call TRBJ2-3; TRBD1 agrees at 8 bases. In germline, CDR1 is DFQATT, CDR2 SNEGSKA (reference sequence). Trimming took 3 bases from V and 5 from J; bases not matched to a gene: 10. The CDR3 contains 15 residues.

V is TRBV5-1 and J is TRBJ2-3; 9 nucleotides align to TRBD1. The junction had 2 bases not matched to a gene; V was cut back by 1 base and J by 2 bases. Per germline, CDR1 SGHRS and CDR2 YFSETQ. CDR3 length equals 15 residues. The CDR3 loop is CASSLTGGPTDTQYF. Here the CDR3 DNA reads TGCGCCAGCAGCTTGACAGGGGGCCCCACAGATACGCAGTATTTT.

As for this clonotype: One end of the junction does not line up with germline, which may come from a read error. The gene calls are TRBV4-1 and TRBJ2-1; weak D call: TRBD2 (7 bases). The CDR3 has 12 residues. Germline CDR1 reads MGHRA; CDR2 reads YSYEKL. The chain's CDR3 is CASGGAYSEQFF. Here the CDR3 DNA reads TGCGCCAGCGGGGGGGCCTACAGTGAGCAGTTCTTC.